The 22 T cell receptor beta chains reported below all come from one sample, sequenced in a study of T cell responses to AZD1222 COVID-19 vaccine. Some clones are missing from TCRdb's copy, which holds only in-frame ones; the method was immunoSEQ multiplex PCR. The profile covers roughly 140,000 clones, with about 89% appearing a single time and approximately 2.9% taken by the ten largest. This sample comprised peripheral blood, obtained on day 0 of MenACWY control vaccination. The source is an adult in good health.

The chain employs TRBV28 and TRBJ2-7; 9 bases line up with TRBD1. This CDR3 contains 14 residues. The V gene's germline CDR1 is MDHEN and CDR2 SYDVKM. Trimming removed 3 bases from V and 4 bases from J; junction bases left unmatched: 4. The CDR3: CASSFFDRGYEQYF. The CDR3 DNA is TGTGCCAGCAGTTTCTTCGACAGGGGGTACGAGCAGTACTTC. Drawing the rest from reference TRBV28 and TRBJ2-7, the complete variable domain is DVKVTQSSRYLVKRTGEKVFLECVQDMDHENMFWYRQDPGLGLRLIYFSYDVKMKEKGDIPEGYSVSREKKERFSLILESASTNQTSMYLCASSFFDRGYEQYFGPGTRLTVT.

This sequence joins TRBV15 and TRBJ1-4, with D possibly being TRBD1 (5 bases). From germline, CDR1 is LNHNV and CDR2 YYDKDF (reference sequence). The CDR3 extends over 13 amino acids. The V gene lost 1 base and the J gene lost 8 bases, with 8 bases spanning the gap. CDR3 amino acids: CATSRARDEKLFF. Written as DNA, the CDR3 is TGTGCCACCAGCAGAGCCAGGGACGAAAAACTGTTTTTT.

This chain links TRBV24-1 with TRBJ2-2, with TRBD1 identical over 10 bases. This CDR3 is 15 amino acids long. V lost 4 bases and J lost 8; bases outside the gene matches: 6. Per germline, CDR1 KGHDR and CDR2 SFDVKD. For the CDR3, the DNA is TGTGCCACCAGTGAAACCGGACAGGGGGGTGGGGAGCTGTTTTTT. Translation gives CATSETGQGGGELFF.

This rearrangement joins TRBV19 to TRBJ2-7; TRBD2 might be the D (5 bases). The CDR3 has 14 amino acids. The germline V gene encodes CDR1 LNHDA and CDR2 SQIVND (reference sequence). V was clipped by 5 bases and J by 2 bases, with 13 bases between them. CDR3 sequence reads: CASSEGLGPYEQYF. The CDR3 DNA follows: TGTGCCAGTAGTGAAGGACTCGGCCCCTACGAGCAGTACTTC.

This chain links TRBV3-1 (or the pseudogene TRBV3-2) with TRBJ2-7, with unresolved D. This CDR3 spans 14 amino acids. In germline, CDR1 is LGHDT, CDR2 YNNKEL (reference sequence). Trimming stripped 3 bases from V and 6 bases from J, with 15 bases between. This chain's CDR3 is CASSQHTVGSEQYF. The CDR3 nucleotides are TGTGCCAGCAGCCAGCATACAGTGGGTAGCGAGCAGTACTTC.

The chain carries TRBV5-1 and TRBJ2-7; TRBD1 might be the D (6 bases). Trimming removed 3 bases at V and 5 bases at J, with 12 bases between. This CDR3 is 13 amino acids long. CDR1 and CDR2 from the germline V gene are SGHRS and YFSETQ. CDR3 loop: CASSSQGPHEQYF. The CDR3 nucleotides are TGCGCCAGCAGCTCTCAGGGGCCCCACGAGCAGTACTTC.

V gene TRBV11-3 combines with J gene TRBJ1-1; D might be TRBD1 (6 bases). The V gene lost 5 bases and the J gene lost 4 bases, with 20 bases spanning the gap. The CDR3 has 16 residues. The V gene's germline CDR1 is SGHNT and CDR2 YENEEA. The CDR3 loop reads CASSPGWGGLGTEAFF. CDR3 DNA sequence: TGTGCCAGCAGCCCAGGCTGGGGGGGGCTGGGCACTGAAGCTTTCTTT.

V gene TRBV19 combines with J gene TRBJ2-6; 11 bases line up with TRBD1. This CDR3 is built from 17 residues. Germline V lookup: CDR1 LNHDA, CDR2 SQIVND (reference sequence). V was pared by 5 bases and J by 2 bases, with 5 bases of the junction left unmatched. In DNA, the CDR3 is TGTGCCAGTAGTCCCAGGGACAGGGGGGCTGGGGCCAACGTCCTGACTTTC. Protein sequence: CASSPRDRGAGANVLTF.

Only one count was recorded for this clone. The chain recombines TRBV15 with TRBJ1-1; 8 bases fit TRBD1. Germline trimming cut 0 bases from V and 5 bases from J; bases unmatched to any gene: 8. The CDR3 has 16 amino acids. Germline V gives CDR1 LNHNV, CDR2 YYDKDF (reference sequence). CDR3 DNA sequence: TGTGCCACCAGCAGAGATCTAGGACAGGGTAGGACTGAAGCTTTCTTT. Translation gives CATSRDLGQGRTEAFF.

This chain connects TRBV11-2 to TRBJ2-7; 8 nucleotides agree with TRBD2. In germline, CDR1 is SGHAT, CDR2 FQNNGV. This CDR3 region has 14 residues. Unmatched junction bases numbered 6, after V lost 5 bases and J lost 3 bases. CDR3 nucleotide sequence: TGTGCCAGCAGCCGGGGGGGGATGGGCTACGAGCAGTACTTC. This gives the protein CASSRGGMGYEQYF. The full variable domain, its missing parts supplied by reference TRBV11-2 and TRBJ2-7, is EAGVAQSPRYKIIEKRQSVAFWCNPISGHATLYWYQQILGQGPKLLIQFQNNGVVDDSQLPKDRFSAERLKGVDSTLKIQPAKLEDSAVYLCASSRGGMGYEQYFGPGTRLTVT.

This clone occurred once. The rearrangement joins TRBV3-1 (or the pseudogene TRBV3-2) to TRBJ1-2; 8 nucleotides align to TRBD1. The ends lost 1 base at V and 0 bases at J; junction bases unmatched: 1. This CDR3 contains 15 residues. Per germline, CDR1 LGHDT and CDR2 YNNKEL (reference sequence). The CDR3 here is CASSQAGQANYGYTF. CDR3 in DNA: TGTGCCAGCAGCCAAGCGGGACAGGCTAACTATGGCTACACCTTC.

This clone was detected a few times. The chain uses TRBV2 and TRBJ2-7; D perhaps matches TRBD2 (6 bases). The ends were cut back, 4 bases at V and 7 bases at J, with 17 bases in the middle. CDR3 length equals 14 residues. In germline, CDR1 is SNHLY, CDR2 FYNNEI. CDR3 DNA sequence: TGTGCCAGCAGTGGGGGACTGCCCGGCCGAGAGCAGTACTTC. Amino acids: CASSGGLPGREQYF.

The gene calls are TRBV5-5 and TRBJ2-7; 9 positions agree with TRBD1. The CDR3 spans 15 residues. The J segment lost 5 bases and the V segment lost 0 bases, leaving 6 bases of the junction unmatched. The germline CDR1 and CDR2 sequences are SGHKS and YYEKEE (reference sequence). CDR3 DNA sequence: TGTGCCAGCAGCTTGGGAGGGACAGGGCCCCACGAGCAGTACTTC. It encodes CASSLGGTGPHEQYF. The full variable domain, in which reference TRBV5-5 and TRBJ2-7 provide the parts outside the CDR3, is DAGVTQSPTHLIKTRGQQVTLRCSPISGHKSVSWYQQVLGQGPQFIFQYYEKEERGRGNFPDRFSARQFPNYSSELNVNALLLGDSALYLCASSLGGTGPHEQYFGPGTRLTVT.

The genes are TRBV19 and TRBJ1-3; 10 bases fit TRBD1. With 9 bases clipped from V and 4 bases from J, the junction kept 6 bases outside the gene matches. Germline V lookup: CDR1 LNHDA, CDR2 SQIVND (reference sequence). CDR3 length: 14 amino acids. This CDR3 is CASGDRGYGNTIYF. In DNA form, the CDR3 reads TGTGCCAGCGGGGACAGGGGCTACGGAAACACCATATATTTT.

The chain links TRBV27 to TRBJ1-1, with D hard to call. Germline V lookup: CDR1 MNHEY, CDR2 SMNVEV (reference sequence). V was clipped by 7 bases and J by 1 base, with 10 bases between them. The CDR3 extends over 13 amino acids. The CDR3 coding sequence is TGTGCCAGCAAAGAGGTCGGGAACACTGAAGCTTTCTTT. This codes for CASKEVGNTEAFF.

This chain uses TRBV5-1 with TRBJ1-1, with 12 bases that match TRBD1. V lost 5 bases and J lost 6; bases outside the gene matches: 14. Germline assignment: CDR1 SGHRS and CDR2 YFSETQ. The length of the CDR3 is 17 residues. The chain's CDR3 is CASSWGQGALGRPEAFF. The CDR3 bases are TGCGCCAGCAGTTGGGGACAGGGGGCGCTTGGACGCCCTGAAGCTTTCTTT. The full variable domain, with the rest looked up from reference TRBV5-1 and TRBJ1-1, is KAGVTQTPRYLIKTRGQQVTLSCSPISGHRSVSWYQQTPGQGLQFLFEYFSETQRNKGNFPGRFSGRQFSNSRSEMNVSTLELGDSALYLCASSWGQGALGRPEAFFGQGTRLTVV.

The chain employs TRBV7-3 and TRBJ2-1; TRBD2 agrees at 7 bases. Germline-derived CDR1 and CDR2 are SGHTA and FQGTGA. V shed 7 bases, J shed 5 bases, and the junction held 8 bases outside the gene matches. The CDR3 is 14 residues long. The CDR3 here is CASKWRESDNEQFF. CDR3 DNA sequence: TGTGCCAGCAAATGGCGGGAGTCGGACAATGAGCAGTTCTTC.

The table lists this clone with a few counts. This chain joins TRBV27 and TRBJ1-4; 10 bases are shared with TRBD1. V trimming: 4 bases; J trimming: 7 bases; junction bases outside the gene matches: 0. Per germline, CDR1 MNHEY and CDR2 SMNVEV (reference sequence). This CDR3 is built from 13 residues. The CDR3 region is CASSWDRGEKLFF. The DNA for the CDR3 is TGTGCCAGCAGTTGGGACAGGGGTGAAAAACTGTTTTTT. Variable domain in full (rest from reference TRBV27 and TRBJ1-4): EAQVTQNPRYLITVTGKKLTVTCSQNMNHEYMSWYRQDPGLGLRQIYYSMNVEVTDKGDVPEGYKVSRKEKRNFPLILESPSPNQTSLYFCASSWDRGEKLFFGSGTQLSVL.

V gene TRBV19 combines with J gene TRBJ2-3, with 13 bases matching TRBD2. CDR1 and CDR2 from the germline V gene are LNHDA and SQIVND (reference sequence). V was clipped by 10 bases and J by 6 bases; unmatched bases: 7. The CDR3 sequence is 14 residues long. The CDR3 is CATQLAGGPDTQYF. CDR3 sequence (DNA): TGTGCCACCCAACTAGCGGGGGGGCCCGATACGCAGTATTTT.

The CDR3 sequence: CASSPGVQETQYF. Written as DNA, the CDR3 is TGTGCCAGCAGCCCGGGAGTCCAAGAGACCCAGTACTTC. The chain joins TRBV3-1 (or the pseudogene TRBV3-2) to TRBJ2-5; D is perhaps TRBD2 (6 bases). The CDR3 contains 13 residues. V lost 4 bases and J 1 base, leaving 7 bases between the germline ends. Germline V gives CDR1 LGHDT, CDR2 YNNKEL (reference sequence).

The rearrangement uses TRBV19 and TRBJ1-4; 8 bases fit TRBD1. CDR3 length equals 15 residues. After removal of 0 bases from V and 10 bases from J, the junction contained 7 bases not matched to a gene. Germline CDR1 LNHDA, CDR2 SQIVND (reference sequence). CDR3 sequence reads: CASSIDQGARGKLFF. The CDR3 region has the DNA TGTGCCAGTAGTATAGATCAGGGGGCGCGTGGAAAACTGTTTTTT. Drawing the rest from reference TRBV19 and TRBJ1-4, the complete variable domain is DGGITQSPKYLFRKEGQNVTLSCEQNLNHDAMYWYRQDPGQGLRLIYYSQIVNDFQKGDIAEGYSVSREKKESFPLTVTSAQKNPTAFYLCASSIDQGARGKLFFGSGTQLSVL.

The V gene is TRBV3-1 (or the pseudogene TRBV3-2), the J gene TRBJ1-1; D is undetermined. The ends were cut back, 1 base at V and 11 bases at J, with 26 bases in the middle. Germline-derived CDR1 and CDR2 are LGHDT and YNNKEL (reference sequence). The CDR3 runs to 17 residues. The CDR3: CASSQVGPQRPHLGAFF. The DNA of the CDR3 is TGTGCCAGCAGCCAAGTCGGGCCCCAGAGACCTCACCTGGGGGCTTTCTTT.